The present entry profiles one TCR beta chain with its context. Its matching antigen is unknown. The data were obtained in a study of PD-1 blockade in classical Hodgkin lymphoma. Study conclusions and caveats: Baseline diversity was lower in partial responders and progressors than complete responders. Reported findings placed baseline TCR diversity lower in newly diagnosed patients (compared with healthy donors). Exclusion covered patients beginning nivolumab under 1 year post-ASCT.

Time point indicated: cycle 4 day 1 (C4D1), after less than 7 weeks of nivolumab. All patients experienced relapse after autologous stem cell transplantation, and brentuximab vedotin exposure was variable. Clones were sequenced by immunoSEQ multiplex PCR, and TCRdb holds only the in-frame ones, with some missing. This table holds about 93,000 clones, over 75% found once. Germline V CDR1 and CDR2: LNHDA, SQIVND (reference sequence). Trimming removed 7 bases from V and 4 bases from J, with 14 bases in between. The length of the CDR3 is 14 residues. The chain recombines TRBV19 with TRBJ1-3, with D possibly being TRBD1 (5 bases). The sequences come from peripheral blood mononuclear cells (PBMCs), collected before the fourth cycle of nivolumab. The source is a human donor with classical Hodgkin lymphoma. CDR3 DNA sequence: TGTGCCAGTAATCAACGACAGCCAGGAAACACCATATATTTT. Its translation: CASNQRQPGNTIYF.